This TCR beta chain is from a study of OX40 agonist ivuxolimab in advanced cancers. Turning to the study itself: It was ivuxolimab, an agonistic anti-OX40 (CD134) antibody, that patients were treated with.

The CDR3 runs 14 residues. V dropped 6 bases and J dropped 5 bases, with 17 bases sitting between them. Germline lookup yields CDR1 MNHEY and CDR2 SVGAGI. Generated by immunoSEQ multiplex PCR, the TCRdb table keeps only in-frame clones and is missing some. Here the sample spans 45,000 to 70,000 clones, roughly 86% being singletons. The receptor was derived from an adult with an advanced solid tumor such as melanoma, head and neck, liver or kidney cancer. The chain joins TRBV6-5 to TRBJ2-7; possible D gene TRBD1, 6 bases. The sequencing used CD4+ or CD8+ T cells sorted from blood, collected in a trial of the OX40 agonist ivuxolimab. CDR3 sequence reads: CASRRATGYHEQYF. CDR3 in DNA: TGTGCCAGCAGACGCGCTACAGGGTACCACGAGCAGTACTTC.